This T cell receptor beta chain was recorded in a study of early T cells in non-severe SARS-CoV-2 infection. TCRdb passed the 5' RACE reads through MiXCR, listing each CDR3 protein once. Among 50,000 to 85,000 distinct CDR3 sequences listed, approximately 9% were seen once. Trimming stripped 5 bases from V and 0 bases from J, with 7 bases between. The length of the CDR3 is 13 residues. Germline V gene data show CDR1 as SNHLY and CDR2 as FYNNEI. The source is an adult who was a healthcare worker with PCR-confirmed SARS-CoV-2 infection or an uninfected control (not recorded which). The sequenced material came from whole blood. This rearrangement joins TRBV2 to TRBJ2-5; tentative D call: TRBD2 (5 bases). CDR3 DNA: TGTGCCAGCAGTCGGGAAGACCAAGAGACCCAGTACTTC. Its translation is CASSREDQETQYF. The complete variable domain, with remaining parts taken from reference TRBV2 and TRBJ2-5, reads EPEVTQTPSHQVTQMGQEVILRCVPISNHLYFYWYRQILGQKVEFLVSFYNNEISEKSEIFDDQFSVERPDGSNFTLKIRSTKLEDSAMYFCASSREDQETQYFGPGTRLLVL.